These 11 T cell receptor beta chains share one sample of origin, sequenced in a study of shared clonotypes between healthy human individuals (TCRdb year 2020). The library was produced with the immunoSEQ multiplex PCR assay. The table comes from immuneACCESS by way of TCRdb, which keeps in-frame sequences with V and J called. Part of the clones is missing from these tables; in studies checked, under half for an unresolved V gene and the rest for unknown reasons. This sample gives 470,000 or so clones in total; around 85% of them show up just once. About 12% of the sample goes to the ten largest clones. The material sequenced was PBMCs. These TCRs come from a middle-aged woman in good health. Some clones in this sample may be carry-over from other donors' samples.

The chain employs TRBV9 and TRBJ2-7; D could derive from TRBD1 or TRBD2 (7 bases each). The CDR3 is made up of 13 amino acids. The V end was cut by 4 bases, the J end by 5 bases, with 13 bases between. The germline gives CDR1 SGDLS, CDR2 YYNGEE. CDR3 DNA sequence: TGTGCCAGCAGCCCAGGGGGGGCCCACGAGCAGTACTTC. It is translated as CASSPGGAHEQYF.

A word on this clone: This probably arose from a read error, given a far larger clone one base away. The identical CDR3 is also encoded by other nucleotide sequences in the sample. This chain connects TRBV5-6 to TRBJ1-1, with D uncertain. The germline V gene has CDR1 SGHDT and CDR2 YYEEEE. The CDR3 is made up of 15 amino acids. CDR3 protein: CASSWAFPGNTEAFF. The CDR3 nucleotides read TGTGCTAGCAGCTGGGCCTTCCCGGGCAACACTGAAGCTTTCTTT.

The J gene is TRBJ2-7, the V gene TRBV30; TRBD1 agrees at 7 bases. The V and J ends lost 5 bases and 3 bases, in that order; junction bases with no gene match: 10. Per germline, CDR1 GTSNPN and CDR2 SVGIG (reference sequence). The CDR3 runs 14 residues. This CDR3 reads CAWHPQGFFYEQYF. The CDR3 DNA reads TGTGCCTGGCATCCACAGGGGTTTTTCTACGAGCAGTACTTC.

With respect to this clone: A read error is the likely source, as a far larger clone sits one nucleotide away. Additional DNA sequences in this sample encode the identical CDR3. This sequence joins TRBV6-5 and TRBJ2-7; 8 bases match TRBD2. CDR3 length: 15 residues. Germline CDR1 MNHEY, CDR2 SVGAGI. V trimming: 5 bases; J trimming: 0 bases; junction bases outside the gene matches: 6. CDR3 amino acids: CASSPSSGRSYEQYF. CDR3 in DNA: TGTGCCAGCAGTCCATCTAGCGGGCGCTCCTACGAGCAGTACTTC.

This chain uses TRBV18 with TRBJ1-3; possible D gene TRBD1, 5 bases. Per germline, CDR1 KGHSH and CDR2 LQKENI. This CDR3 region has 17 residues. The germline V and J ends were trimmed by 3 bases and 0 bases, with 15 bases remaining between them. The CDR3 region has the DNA TGTGCCAGCTCACCGTCCGGGGCCCGTTTCTCTGGAAACACCATATATTTT. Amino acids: CASSPSGARFSGNTIYF.

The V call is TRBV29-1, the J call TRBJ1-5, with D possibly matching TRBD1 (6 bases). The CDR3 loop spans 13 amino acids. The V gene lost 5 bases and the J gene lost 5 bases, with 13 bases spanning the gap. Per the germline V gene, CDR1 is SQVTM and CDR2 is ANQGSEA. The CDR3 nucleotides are TGCAGCGTTAGGGGGGGGGACGATCAGCCCCAGCATTTT. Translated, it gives CSVRGGDDQPQHF.

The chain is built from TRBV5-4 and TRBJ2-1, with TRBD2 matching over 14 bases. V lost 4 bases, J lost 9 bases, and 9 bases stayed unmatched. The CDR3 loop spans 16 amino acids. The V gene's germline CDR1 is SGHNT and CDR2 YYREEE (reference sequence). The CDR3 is CASSPGTSGSYREQFF. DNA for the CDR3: TGTGCCAGCAGCCCCGGGACTAGCGGGAGTTACCGTGAGCAGTTCTTC.

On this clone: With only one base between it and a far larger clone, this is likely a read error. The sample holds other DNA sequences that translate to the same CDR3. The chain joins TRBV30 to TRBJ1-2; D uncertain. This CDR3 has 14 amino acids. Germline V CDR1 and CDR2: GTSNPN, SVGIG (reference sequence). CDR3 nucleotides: TGTGCATGGAACGGCAAAGGTGGCGTAGGGGGCTACACCTTC. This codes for CAWNGKGGVGGYTF.

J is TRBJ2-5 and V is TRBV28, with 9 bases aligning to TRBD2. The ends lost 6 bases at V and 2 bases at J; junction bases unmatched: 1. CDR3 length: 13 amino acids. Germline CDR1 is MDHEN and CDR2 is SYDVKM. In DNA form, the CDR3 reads TGTGCCAGCAGGCTAGCGGGGCAAGAGACCCAGTACTTC. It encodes CASRLAGQETQYF. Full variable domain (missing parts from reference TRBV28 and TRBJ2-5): DVKVTQSSRYLVKRTGEKVFLECVQDMDHENMFWYRQDPGLGLRLIYFSYDVKMKEKGDIPEGYSVSREKKERFSLILESASTNQTSMYLCASRLAGQETQYFGPGTRLLVL.

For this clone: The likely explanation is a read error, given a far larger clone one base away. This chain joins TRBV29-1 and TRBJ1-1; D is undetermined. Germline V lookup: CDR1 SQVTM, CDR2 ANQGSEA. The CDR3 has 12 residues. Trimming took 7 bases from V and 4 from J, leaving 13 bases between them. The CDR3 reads CSAGFGRTEAFF. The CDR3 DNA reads TGCAGCGCTGGTTTCGGCCGCACTGAAGCTTTCTTT.

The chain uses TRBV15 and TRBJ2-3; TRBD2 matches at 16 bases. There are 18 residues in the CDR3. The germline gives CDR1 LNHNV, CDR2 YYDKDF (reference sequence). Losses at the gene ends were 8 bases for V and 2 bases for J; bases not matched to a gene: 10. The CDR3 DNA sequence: TGTGCCACCCTGAGGGGACTAGCGGGAGGGGGCACCACAGATACGCAGTATTTT. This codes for CATLRGLAGGGTTDTQYF.